These T cell receptor beta chains were read from a single sample in a study of shared clonotypes between healthy human individuals. Clones were read by immunoSEQ multiplex PCR, and TCRdb kept only the in-frame ones, dropping some. The sample lists under 2,000,000 clones, about 95% occurring once. The sample consisted of naive CD8+ T cells sorted from blood. These TCRs come from a man between 18 and 35 years old in good health. Each CDR3 is given with its conserved first and last residue. A row's size may be missing; if present it is once, few, many or a size class.

TRBV9	TRBJ2-1	NA	CASSEGSEQFF
TRBV29-1	TRBJ1-1	NA	CSALGQTNTEAFF
TRBV4-1	TRBJ2-5	NA	CASSLRAPAEETQYF
TRBV5-1	TRBJ1-1	NA	CASSLVIGNTEAFF
TRBV13	TRBJ2-1	NA	CASSSGGGYNEQFF
TRBV19	TRBJ1-2	NA	CASTTGGVNYGYTF
TRBV7-6	TRBJ1-1	NA	CASSLGQGMNTEAFF
TRBV7-6	TRBJ2-7	NA	CASSLVAGTGSHEQYF
TRBV27	TRBJ2-7	NA	CASSHGPGTFDYEQYF
TRBV7-9	TRBJ2-1	NA	CASSLTDNPVSEQFF
TRBV30	TRBJ2-1	NA	CAWSPLGQGDEQFF
TRBV27	TRBJ1-1	NA	CASSSLKGRTEAFF
TRBV9	TRBJ2-1	few	CASSVDTTYNEQFF
TRBV12-1	TRBJ2-3	NA	CASSSGRIITRDTQYF
TRBV5-3	TRBJ1-2	NA	CARSPGTEKGWGYTF
TRBV19	TRBJ1-1	NA	CASSILPGMNTEAFF
TRBV27	TRBJ2-7	NA	CASGWQGGGEQYF